These 31 T cell receptor beta chains originate from one sample sequenced in a study of PD-1 blockade in mismatch repair-deficient tumors. The repertoire was sequenced with immunoSEQ multiplex PCR; TCRdb's copy has only in-frame clones and lacks some. The sample includes more than 95,000 clones, 70% to 90% of them seen just once. The specimen was peripheral blood, collected 44 weeks after starting pembrolizumab. The source is an adult with mismatch repair-deficient cancer.

The chain employs TRBV4-3 and TRBJ2-7; D is uncertain. The length of the CDR3 is 17 residues. V was cut by 3 bases and J by 3 bases, with 21 bases left in between. Looked up from germline, CDR1 is LGHNA and CDR2 is YSLEER. CDR3 sequence reads: CASSHHTQIHYYYEQYF. Written as DNA, the CDR3 is TGCGCCAGCAGCCATCACACCCAAATACACTACTACTACGAGCAGTACTTC.

The chain combines TRBV18 with TRBJ2-2; the D is unclear. Germline V lookup: CDR1 KGHSH, CDR2 LQKENI. The length of the CDR3 is 15 residues. V dropped 2 bases and J dropped 3 bases, with 10 bases sitting between them. CDR3 sequence reads: CASSPSPGYTGELFF. Here the CDR3 DNA reads TGTGCCAGCTCACCATCGCCGGGTTACACCGGGGAGCTGTTTTTT.

The rearrangement uses TRBV18 and TRBJ2-1, with TRBD2 identical over 9 bases. CDR3 length: 17 residues. Germline values: CDR1 KGHSH, CDR2 LQKENI. J was trimmed by 5 bases and V by 0 bases; bases with no gene match: 8. The CDR3 spells CASSPPRLAETNNEQFF. In DNA form, the CDR3 reads TGTGCCAGCTCACCACCTCGACTAGCGGAGACAAACAATGAGCAGTTCTTC. Variable domain in full (rest from reference TRBV18 and TRBJ2-1): NAGVMQNPRHLVRRRGQEARLRCSPMKGHSHVYWYRQLPEEGLKFMVYLQKENIIDESGMPKERFSAEFPKEGPSILRIQQVVRGDSAAYFCASSPPRLAETNNEQFFGPGTRLTVL.

The chain links TRBV6-5 to TRBJ1-5, with 9 bases aligning to TRBD1. The CDR3 is made up of 15 amino acids. CDR1 and CDR2 from the germline V gene are MNHEY and SVGAGI. The J segment lost 0 bases and the V segment lost 6 bases, leaving 3 bases of the junction unmatched. The CDR3 bases are TGTGCCAGCAGCTGGGGACAGGGTAGCAATCAGCCCCAGCATTTT. It codes for CASSWGQGSNQPQHF.

J is TRBJ2-1 and V is TRBV27, with 8 bases fitting TRBD2. In germline, CDR1 is MNHEY, CDR2 SMNVEV (reference sequence). J gave up 0 bases and V 6 bases, and 4 bases lay outside the gene matches. The CDR3 covers 15 residues. CDR3 sequence (DNA): TGTGCCAGCAGCCAAGGGACTAGCTCCTACAATGAGCAGTTCTTC. Amino acid sequence: CASSQGTSSYNEQFF.

The rearrangement links TRBV5-6 to TRBJ2-2; D remains ambiguous. Germline CDR1 is SGHDT and CDR2 is YYEEEE. V lost 1 base to trimming and J lost 0 bases, with 10 bases between them. The CDR3 consists of 16 residues. CDR3 protein: CASSLLRQSNTGELFF. The CDR3 nucleotides read TGTGCCAGCAGCTTGTTGAGGCAGTCGAACACCGGGGAGCTGTTTTTT.

About this clone: A read error may produce the germline difference seen at one junction end. The chain links TRBV6-1 to TRBJ2-7; unclear D gene. This CDR3 has 13 residues. Germline V gene lookup returns CDR1 MNHNS and CDR2 SASEGT. The CDR3 loop is CASSEGSRSGRNF. The CDR3 region has the DNA TGTGCCAGCAGTGAAGGGTCCCGGAGTGGCCGGAACTTC.

This clone was counted only a few times. The chain joins TRBV30 to TRBJ1-4; no clear D. The V gene lost 0 bases and the J gene lost 10 bases, with 9 bases spanning the gap. This CDR3 is built from 12 residues. CDR1 is GTSNPN, CDR2 SVGIG, per germline (reference sequence). In DNA, the CDR3 is TGTGCCTGGAGTGTTATCCCTGGAAAACTGTTTTTT. It specifies CAWSVIPGKLFF.

The chain employs TRBV4-3 and TRBJ2-1, with 7 bases lining up with TRBD2. With V trimmed by 0 bases and J by 5 bases, 10 bases remained unmatched. From germline, CDR1 is LGHNA and CDR2 YSLEER. The CDR3 covers 17 residues. This chain's CDR3 is CASSQDQWGRGDNEQFF. The CDR3 DNA reads as TGCGCCAGCAGCCAAGATCAATGGGGACGGGGGGACAATGAGCAGTTCTTC.

The chain recombines TRBV6-1 with TRBJ2-7; TRBD1 matches 8 bases. The V gene's germline CDR1 is MNHNS and CDR2 SASEGT. The CDR3 runs 15 residues. The V gene end was trimmed by 3 bases and the J gene end by 5 bases; junction bases not matched to a gene: 9. The CDR3 here is CASSDPRQGADEQYF. CDR3 sequence (DNA): TGTGCCAGCAGTGATCCAAGGCAGGGGGCAGACGAGCAGTACTTC.

V usage is TRBV7-9 and J usage is TRBJ1-5, with TRBD1 matching over 9 bases. From germline, CDR1 is SEHNR and CDR2 FQNEAQ (reference sequence). CDR3 length: 19 amino acids. Losses at the gene ends were 6 bases for V and 5 bases for J; bases not matched to a gene: 20. In nucleotides, the CDR3 is TGTGCCAGCAGTAGAGGGACAGGGCTCTCCTCTACGGCGGATCAGCCCCAGCATTTT. Translation: CASSRGTGLSSTADQPQHF. The variable domain in full, with the rest retrieved from reference TRBV7-9 and TRBJ1-5, is DTGVSQNPRHKITKRGQNVTFRCDPISEHNRLYWYRQTLGQGPEFLTYFQNEAQLEKSRLLSDRFSAERPKGSFSTLEIQRTEQGDSAMYLCASSRGTGLSSTADQPQHFGDGTRLSIL.

This clone came up once. This rearrangement joins TRBV29-1 to TRBJ2-5, with D perhaps matching TRBD2 (5 bases). Germline CDR1 reads SQVTM; CDR2 reads ANQGSEA. The length of the CDR3 is 14 residues. Trimming shortened V by 8 bases and J by 1 base, and 17 bases separated the two germline ends. The CDR3 bases are TGCAGCTGGCTGATGGAGCGGAGCCAAGAGACCCAGTACTTC. Protein: CSWLMERSQETQYF.

The chain is built from TRBV6-5 and TRBJ2-7; D could derive from TRBD1 or TRBD2 (5 bases each). Germline lookup yields CDR1 MNHEY and CDR2 SVGAGI. The CDR3 loop spans 15 amino acids. V lost 2 bases and J 0 bases, leaving 11 bases between the germline ends. The CDR3 spells CASSYRAGSSYEQYF. The CDR3 nucleotides read TGTGCCAGCAGTTACAGAGCAGGGAGCTCCTACGAGCAGTACTTC.

This clone was seen a single time. This chain uses TRBV18 with TRBJ2-7; 10 nucleotides match TRBD2. The germline CDR1 and CDR2 sequences are KGHSH and LQKENI. The CDR3 loop spans 16 amino acids. Losses at the gene ends were 2 bases for V and 5 bases for J; bases not matched to a gene: 9. As DNA, the CDR3 is TGTGCCAGCTCACCAGCTTCTGGGACTAGCGAGGACGAGCAGTACTTC. As protein: CASSPASGTSEDEQYF.

The rearrangement links TRBV11-2 to TRBJ2-7, with D possibly being TRBD2 (6 bases). Germline lookup yields CDR1 SGHAT and CDR2 FQNNGV. The CDR3 contains 18 residues. Trimming took off 0 bases at V and 5 bases at J, with 23 bases between the two ends. The CDR3 here is CASSLDGVRRAFNHEQYF. CDR3 DNA: TGTGCCAGCAGCTTAGACGGCGTTAGGAGGGCCTTCAATCACGAGCAGTACTTC.

The genes are TRBV27 and TRBJ1-5, with D uncertain. CDR1 and CDR2 (germline): MNHEY, SMNVEV (reference sequence). This CDR3 comprises 13 residues. V was cut by 5 bases and J by 2 bases, with 7 bases left in between. The CDR3 DNA follows: TGTGCCAGCAGTCCCCAGGGCAATCAGCCCCAGCATTTT. Its translation is CASSPQGNQPQHF.

The gene calls are TRBV30 and TRBJ2-3; 10 positions agree with TRBD2. The length of the CDR3 is 14 residues. V lost 1 base and J lost 6; bases outside the gene matches: 4. From germline, CDR1 is GTSNPN and CDR2 SVGIG (reference sequence). CDR3 sequence (DNA): TGTGCCTGGAGTGAAGGACTAGCGGAGGATACGCAGTATTTT. This sequence encodes CAWSEGLAEDTQYF.

The chain joins TRBV7-8 to TRBJ2-3; D might be TRBD2 (6 bases). With 5 bases removed from V and 13 bases from J, the gap between germline ends came to 16 bases. Germline V lookup: CDR1 SGHVS, CDR2 FQNEAQ. The CDR3 loop spans 12 amino acids. CDR3 in DNA: TGTGCCAGCAGCCCCCCGTGGGAGGAAGAGTATTTT. Translated: CASSPPWEEEYF.

This chain connects TRBV7-3 to TRBJ2-1, with D perhaps matching TRBD2 (5 bases). CDR1 SGHTA and CDR2 FQGTGA come from the germline V gene. V shed 0 bases and J shed 2 bases, with 8 bases lying between them. The CDR3 length is 15 residues. CDR3 residues: CASSLTRAAYNEQFF. The CDR3 nucleotides read TGTGCCAGCAGCTTAACGCGGGCGGCCTACAATGAGCAGTTCTTC. Combining the CDR3 with reference TRBV7-3 and TRBJ2-1 gives the whole variable domain GAGVSQTPSNKVTEKGKYVELRCDPISGHTALYWYRQSLGQGPEFLIYFQGTGAADDSGLPNDRFFAVRPEGSVSTLKIQRTERGDSAVYLCASSLTRAAYNEQFFGPGTRLTVL.

This clone was counted once. The rearrangement uses TRBV12-5 and TRBJ2-1; 10 bases match TRBD2. CDR3 length equals 15 residues. After removal of 2 bases from V and 5 bases from J, the junction contained 3 bases not matched to a gene. The germline gives CDR1 LGHNT, CDR2 FRNRAP. The CDR3 DNA sequence: TGTGCTAGTGGTTTGCCCCTAGCGGGAGACAATGAGCAGTTCTTC. Translation: CASGLPLAGDNEQFF. Complete variable domain (other parts from reference TRBV12-5 and TRBJ2-1): DARVTQTPRHKVTEMGQEVTMRCQPILGHNTVFWYRQTMMQGLELLAYFRNRAPLDDSGMPKDRFSAEMPDATLATLKIQPSEPRDSAVYFCASGLPLAGDNEQFFGPGTRLTVL.

The chain carries TRBV9 and TRBJ2-1, with a possible D match to TRBD1 (6 bases). The germline V gene has CDR1 SGDLS and CDR2 YYNGEE. CDR3 size: 17 residues. Between the trimmed V and J ends, which lost 4 bases and 2 bases, there was a span of 19 bases. CDR3 in amino acids: CASSPTDRTITYNEQFF. The CDR3 coding sequence is TGTGCCAGCAGCCCGACGGACAGAACGATCACCTACAATGAGCAGTTCTTC.

V gene TRBV7-9 combines with J gene TRBJ2-2; 11 bases align to TRBD1. The V gene's germline CDR1 is SEHNR and CDR2 FQNEAQ (reference sequence). CDR3 size: 15 residues. The V segment lost 6 bases and the J segment 5 bases; nucleotides outside the gene matches: 5. The CDR3 reads CASRPGTGGTGELFF. The CDR3 DNA is TGTGCCAGCAGACCCGGGACAGGGGGGACCGGGGAGCTGTTTTTT.

V gene TRBV11-1 combines with J gene TRBJ2-1; 8 bases fit TRBD2. The CDR3 sequence is 14 residues long. J lost 12 bases, V lost 5 bases, and 12 bases had no gene match. Germline lookup yields CDR1 SGHAT and CDR2 FQDESV (reference sequence). In nucleotides, the CDR3 is TGTGCCAGCAGCATAAGCGGGAGTGGACTCCGGCAGTTCTTC. It translates to CASSISGSGLRQFF. The full variable domain, its missing parts supplied by reference TRBV11-1 and TRBJ2-1, is EAEVAQSPRYKITEKSQAVAFWCDPISGHATLYWYRQILGQGPELLVQFQDESVVDDSQLPKDRFSAERLKGVDSTLKIQPAELGDSAMYLCASSISGSGLRQFFGPGTRLTVL.

The J gene is TRBJ1-1, the V gene TRBV18; D uncertain. Per germline, CDR1 KGHSH and CDR2 LQKENI. V lost 3 bases to trimming and J lost 10 bases, with 15 bases between them. This CDR3 is built from 13 residues. CDR3 in amino acids: CASSPWESPRAFF. Here the CDR3 DNA reads TGTGCCAGCTCACCTTGGGAATCTCCGAGAGCTTTCTTT.

The chain uses TRBV2 and TRBJ2-3; D uncertain. The germline V and J ends were trimmed by 1 base and 6 bases, with 8 bases remaining between them. CDR3 length: 13 amino acids. The germline gives CDR1 SNHLY, CDR2 FYNNEI. CDR3 loop: CASSEGIGDTQYF. In DNA form, the CDR3 reads TGTGCCAGCAGTGAAGGGATAGGGGATACGCAGTATTTT.

The chain uses TRBV6-5 and TRBJ2-7, with D maybe TRBD2 (7 bases). Trimming took off 2 bases at V and 4 bases at J, with 12 bases between the two ends. CDR1 and CDR2 from the germline V gene are MNHEY and SVGAGI. The CDR3 loop spans 14 amino acids. The CDR3 loop is CASSYEGGLYEQYF. CDR3 in DNA: TGTGCCAGCAGTTACGAGGGGGGACTATACGAGCAGTACTTC.

This sequence joins TRBV18 and TRBJ2-7; D possibly corresponds to TRBD2 (6 bases). Germline lookup yields CDR1 KGHSH and CDR2 LQKENI. The CDR3 covers 13 residues. V lost 3 bases to trimming and J lost 3 bases, with 9 bases between them. CDR3 DNA: TGTGCCAGCTCACCTACTAGCATCTACGAGCAGTACTTC. Protein: CASSPTSIYEQYF.

The chain joins TRBV2 to TRBJ2-3, with TRBD2 matching over 11 bases. The CDR3 runs 14 residues. The trim removed 9 bases at V and 2 bases at J, leaving 4 bases unmatched. Germline V CDR1 and CDR2: SNHLY, FYNNEI. CDR3 sequence: CASLAGGPTDTQYF. The CDR3 nucleotides read TGTGCCAGTTTAGCGGGAGGGCCCACAGATACGCAGTATTTT.

This sequence joins TRBV7-2 and TRBJ2-3; D might be TRBD2 (5 bases). CDR3 length: 11 residues. The V gene lost 4 bases and the J gene lost 9 bases, with 8 bases spanning the gap. The germline gives CDR1 SGHTA, CDR2 FQGNSA. The CDR3 nucleotides read TGTGCCAGCAGCTCGCCGGGGACGCAGTATTTT. As protein: CASSSPGTQYF.

The J gene is TRBJ2-3, the V gene TRBV19, with 9 bases matching TRBD2. Trimming at V came to 4 bases and at J to 1 base, leaving 9 bases not matched to a gene. Germline V lookup: CDR1 LNHDA, CDR2 SQIVND (reference sequence). The CDR3 has 17 residues. The DNA of the CDR3 is TGTGCCAGTAGTACCCGTAGACTAGCGGACCGCACAGATACGCAGTATTTT. Translation: CASSTRRLADRTDTQYF.

This clone appeared a single time. Here the CDR3 DNA reads TGTGCCAGCAGTCTCGGGGGGTCCCACTATGGCTACACCTTC. This gives the protein CASSLGGSHYGYTF. This chain joins TRBV28 and TRBJ1-2; maybe TRBD1 (5 bases). Per the germline V gene, CDR1 is MDHEN and CDR2 is SYDVKM. The CDR3 is 14 residues long. The V end lost 5 bases, the J end lost 3 bases, and 13 bases lay between the germline ends.